This T cell receptor (beta chain) emerged from a study of tumor-infiltrating lymphocytes in localized non-small cell lung cancer. Study background: Some samples were collected after neoadjuvant chemotherapy; smokers, never-smokers and several histologies were included. Tumor tissue and non-adjacent uninvolved lung came from each patient. Findings and caveats of the study: Tumor T-cell fraction from TCR sequencing was not associated with recurrence-free survival (p = 0.61). IM1 and IM2 tumors showed no difference in T-cell fraction.

Measured with immunoSEQ multiplex PCR; TCRdb has only the in-frame clones, and not every one. The sample yields roughly 13,000 clones, about 74% seen once. Trimming removed 2 bases at V and 4 bases at J, with 12 bases between. Looked up from germline, CDR1 is LNHDA and CDR2 is SQIVND (reference sequence). The CDR3 covers 15 residues. This clone was recorded a few times. The target antigen is unknown. The clonotype originates from a human donor with non-small cell lung cancer. J is TRBJ1-5 and V is TRBV19, with a tentative D call TRBD1 (5 bases). The sequenced sample consisted of lung tumor tissue. The CDR3 loop is CASSIRQGGNQPQHF. The DNA of the CDR3 is TGTGCCAGTAGTATAAGGCAGGGTGGGAATCAGCCCCAGCATTTT.